This passage covers 29 T cell receptor beta chains from one sample sequenced in a study of PD-L1 blockade in urothelial cancer. The sample's time point: pretreatment peripheral blood. Produced via immunoSEQ multiplex PCR; TCRdb's table is partial and in-frame only. The sample has some 63,000 clones; roughly 76% are singletons. The sample was PBMCs, taken around atezolizumab (anti-PD-L1) treatment. These receptors were obtained from a man between 65 and 85 years old with urothelial cancer.

The rearrangement links TRBV5-1 to TRBJ2-3; perhaps TRBD2 as D (5 bases). The CDR3 contains 14 residues. Germline CDR1 and CDR2: SGHRS and YFSETQ. Trimming removed 7 bases from V and 0 bases from J, with 12 bases in between. CDR3 bases: TGCGCCAGCTGCGAGACGGGAAGCACAGATACGCAGTATTTT. This gives the protein CASCETGSTDTQYF.

The chain is built from TRBV5-6 and TRBJ2-7; 7 bases match TRBD1. Unmatched junction bases numbered 13, after V lost 4 bases and J lost 6 bases. The CDR3 has 15 amino acids. Germline V lookup: CDR1 SGHDT, CDR2 YYEEEE. CDR3 coding DNA: TGTGCCAGCAGCGCATTGGGACAGCGTCTCGGCGAGCAGTACTTC. Protein: CASSALGQRLGEQYF.

Only one count was recorded for this clone. The V gene is TRBV11-2, the J gene TRBJ2-1; 10 nucleotides match TRBD1. The ends lost 0 bases at V and 1 base at J; junction bases unmatched: 6. CDR3 size: 18 residues. Per germline, CDR1 SGHAT and CDR2 FQNNGV. CDR3 nucleotide sequence: TGTGCCAGCAGCTTAGATGGACGACAGGGGGCTTCCTACAATGAGCAGTTCTTC. The encoded protein is CASSLDGRQGASYNEQFF.

The chain has TRBV5-5 and TRBJ1-1; D unclear. Germline V CDR1 and CDR2: SGHKS, YYEKEE (reference sequence). Trimming pared 10 bases from V and 3 bases from J, leaving 16 bases between. The CDR3 length is 13 residues. The CDR3 loop is CAWAVSTDTEAFF. As DNA, the CDR3 is TGTGCCTGGGCAGTTTCCACGGACACTGAAGCTTTCTTT.

A note on this clone: One junction end disagrees with the germline gene, perhaps due to a read error. Other DNA sequences in this specimen translate into the identical CDR3. The chain employs TRBV29-1 and TRBJ2-1, with D uncertain. This CDR3 is built from 10 residues. The V gene's germline CDR1 is SQVTM and CDR2 ANQGSEA. The CDR3 protein is CSVYGGEQFF. The CDR3 region has the DNA TGCAGCGTTTACGGTGGTGAGCAATTCTTC.

This clone came up a few times. The chain joins TRBV19 to TRBJ2-3, with 7 bases lining up with TRBD1. This CDR3 has 15 residues. Germline assignment: CDR1 LNHDA and CDR2 SQIVND (reference sequence). V dropped 6 bases and J dropped 0; count of bases not matched to a gene: 6. The CDR3 loop is CASRGTAPSTDTQYF. In nucleotides, the CDR3 is TGTGCCAGTAGGGGGACAGCACCGAGCACAGATACGCAGTATTTT.

The chain joins TRBV28 to TRBJ2-4; D perhaps matches TRBD2 (5 bases). The CDR3 is made up of 14 amino acids. V was cut by 4 bases and J by 4 bases, with 11 bases left in between. Looked up from germline, CDR1 is MDHEN and CDR2 is SYDVKM. The chain's CDR3 is CASSSRTGKNIQYF. CDR3 coding DNA: TGTGCCAGCAGTTCTCGGACGGGAAAAAACATTCAGTACTTC.

J is TRBJ1-1 and V is TRBV5-1; TRBD1 is a possible D gene (5 bases). The CDR3 contains 14 residues. Trimming left V 3 bases short and J 1 base short, with 10 bases between. Germline CDR1 SGHRS, CDR2 YFSETQ. In DNA form, the CDR3 reads TGCGCCAGCAGCTCGGACACAGGGAACACTGAAGCTTTCTTT. It translates to CASSSDTGNTEAFF.

The chain joins TRBV6-5 to TRBJ2-5; perhaps TRBD1 as D (6 bases). Trimming removed 0 bases at V and 4 bases at J, with 12 bases between. CDR3 length equals 15 residues. The germline gives CDR1 MNHEY, CDR2 SVGAGI. The DNA for the CDR3 is TGTGCCAGCAGTTACTCGAAGGCAGGGGTAGAGACCCAGTACTTC. The encoded protein is CASSYSKAGVETQYF.

The J gene is TRBJ2-2, the V gene TRBV6-1; TRBD1 might be the D (5 bases). V shed 2 bases and J shed 1 base, with 14 bases lying between them. The V gene's germline CDR1 is MNHNS and CDR2 SASEGT. This CDR3 contains 17 residues. The CDR3 sequence is CASSERVGALNTGELFF. CDR3 DNA: TGTGCCAGCAGTGAAAGGGTAGGGGCCCTGAACACCGGGGAGCTGTTTTTT.

J is TRBJ1-2 and V is TRBV28; TRBD1 matches 7 bases. The CDR3 consists of 14 residues. Trimming cost V 9 bases and J 4 bases; bases outside gene matches: 11. Germline loops: CDR1 MDHEN, CDR2 SYDVKM. The CDR3 spells CASEKGANGYGYTF. CDR3 bases: TGTGCCAGTGAAAAGGGGGCGAACGGCTATGGCTACACCTTC.

The genes are TRBV30 and TRBJ1-1; no clear D gene. CDR3 length equals 13 residues. Germline loops: CDR1 GTSNPN, CDR2 SVGIG (reference sequence). Trimming stripped 1 base from V and 2 bases from J, with 8 bases between. The CDR3 bases are TGTGCCTGGAGTGACGGGTCCAACACTGAAGCTTTCTTT. Translated, it gives CAWSDGSNTEAFF.

The gene calls are TRBV9 and TRBJ2-5; D is uncertain. CDR3 length: 14 amino acids. Germline V gene lookup returns CDR1 SGDLS and CDR2 YYNGEE. Trimming left V 2 bases short and J 5 bases short, with 13 bases between. For the CDR3, the DNA is TGTGCCAGCAGCGTGGGCATGGTAGAGGAGACCCAGTACTTC. This translates into CASSVGMVEETQYF.

This clone was seen ten or more times. This sequence joins TRBV2 and TRBJ1-2, with unresolved D. The V and J ends lost 7 bases and 8 bases respectively, with 17 bases between them. Germline V gives CDR1 SNHLY, CDR2 FYNNEI. This CDR3 contains 13 residues. This CDR3 reads CASTEIREGGYTF. The CDR3 bases are TGTGCCAGCACCGAGATCCGGGAGGGAGGCTACACCTTC.

This clone was seen a handful of times. This chain links TRBV6-5 with TRBJ2-7, with 7 bases matching TRBD2. There are 15 residues in the CDR3. The J segment lost 2 bases and the V segment lost 0 bases, leaving 4 bases of the junction unmatched. Germline V CDR1 and CDR2: MNHEY, SVGAGI. The CDR3 here is CASSYSGRITYEQYF. CDR3 DNA: TGTGCCAGCAGTTACTCCGGGAGGATAACCTACGAGCAGTACTTC.

This clone was observed a handful of times. This rearrangement joins TRBV6-6 to TRBJ1-1; D might be TRBD1 (5 bases). The germline V gene encodes CDR1 MNHNY and CDR2 SVGAGI (reference sequence). V lost 5 bases and J lost 1, with 11 bases in between. This CDR3 is built from 14 residues. The CDR3 here is CASSPPGGNTEAFF. CDR3 nucleotide sequence: TGTGCCAGCAGTCCACCCGGGGGGAACACTGAAGCTTTCTTT.

The V call is TRBV15, the J call TRBJ1-1; 8 bases are a match to TRBD1. Trimming removed 0 bases from V and 6 bases from J; junction bases left unmatched: 9. Germline lookup yields CDR1 LNHNV and CDR2 YYDKDF (reference sequence). This CDR3 comprises 16 residues. Here the CDR3 reads CATSRDRRGLSAEAFF. The CDR3 bases are TGTGCCACCAGCAGAGACCGCAGGGGGCTCTCCGCTGAAGCTTTCTTT.

The chain has TRBV5-4 and TRBJ2-1, with a possible D match to TRBD1 (8 bases). Per the germline V gene, CDR1 is SGHNT and CDR2 is YYREEE (reference sequence). The CDR3 totals 15 residues. Deletions cut 4 bases from V and 7 bases from J, with 18 bases between. The CDR3 loop reads CASSTRTGRGNEQFF. The CDR3, as DNA: TGTGCCAGCAGCACCAGGACAGGGAGGGGTAATGAGCAGTTCTTC.

The chain is built from TRBV30 and TRBJ2-5; 12 bases align to TRBD2. The ends lost 0 bases at V and 7 bases at J; junction bases unmatched: 9. From germline, CDR1 is GTSNPN and CDR2 SVGIG (reference sequence). CDR3 length: 16 amino acids. For the CDR3, the DNA is TGTGCCTGGAGTGTACTGACTAGCGGGAGAGGGGTGACCCAGTACTTC. Protein: CAWSVLTSGRGVTQYF. The full variable domain, with the rest looked up from reference TRBV30 and TRBJ2-5, is SQTIHQWPATLVQPVGSPLSLECTVEGTSNPNLYWYRQAAGRGLQLLFYSVGIGQISSEVPQNLSASRPQDRQFILSSKKLLLSDSGFYLCAWSVLTSGRGVTQYFGPGTRLLVL.

The chain uses TRBV7-3 and TRBJ2-1, with 13 nucleotides matching TRBD2. J was trimmed by 8 bases and V by 8 bases; bases with no gene match: 3. Per the germline V gene, CDR1 is SGHTA and CDR2 is FQGTGA. CDR3 size: 13 residues. CDR3 amino acids: CASGLAGVDEQFF. The CDR3, as DNA: TGTGCCAGCGGACTAGCGGGAGTCGATGAGCAGTTCTTC.

The rearrangement joins TRBV25-1 to TRBJ2-5; no clear D gene. CDR3 length equals 12 residues. Trimming cost V 5 bases and J 5 bases, with 9 bases left between them. The V gene's germline CDR1 is MGHDK and CDR2 SYGVNS. The CDR3 region has the DNA TGTGCCAGCAGTTCTAACGAGGAGACCCAGTACTTC. It yields the protein CASSSNEETQYF.

This clone appeared once. V is TRBV9 and J is TRBJ2-3, with 8 positions matching TRBD2. Germline V gene sequence: CDR1 SGDLS, CDR2 YYNGEE. The V and J ends lost 3 bases and 2 bases, in that order; junction bases with no gene match: 8. The CDR3 is 16 amino acids. The DNA for the CDR3 is TGTGCCAGCAGCGGGGGGCGGGGGGATAACACAGATACGCAGTATTTT. Its protein product is CASSGGRGDNTDTQYF.

The chain carries TRBV5-8 and TRBJ2-7; the D is unclear. Germline values: CDR1 SGHTS, CDR2 YDEGEE. Trimming removed 0 bases from V and 2 bases from J, with 9 bases in between. This CDR3 comprises 14 residues. The CDR3, as DNA: TGTGCCAGCAGCTTGGAACCACTGGCCTACGAGCAGTACTTC. Its translation is CASSLEPLAYEQYF.

There are a few counts of this clone. The chain joins TRBV5-4 to TRBJ2-7; weak D call: TRBD1 (5 bases). The V and J ends lost 1 base and 5 bases respectively, with 10 bases between them. Germline V gene lookup returns CDR1 SGHNT and CDR2 YYREEE (reference sequence). The CDR3 has 13 residues. This CDR3 reads CASSLTDTHEQYF. The CDR3 DNA is TGTGCCAGCAGCTTGACGGACACCCACGAGCAGTACTTC. Full variable domain (remainder filled in from reference TRBV5-4 and TRBJ2-7): ETGVTQSPTHLIKTRGQQVTLRCSSQSGHNTVSWYQQALGQGPQFIFQYYREEENGRGNFPPRFSGLQFPNYSSELNVNALELDDSALYLCASSLTDTHEQYFGPGTRLTVT.

This clone was observed a few times. This chain links TRBV5-4 with TRBJ2-7, with TRBD2 matching 7 bases. V shed 0 bases, J shed 0 bases, and the junction held 3 bases outside the gene matches. The CDR3 runs to 15 residues. The germline CDR1 and CDR2 sequences are SGHNT and YYREEE (reference sequence). The CDR3 bases are TGTGCCAGCAGCTTGGGGGGCGGGGGCTCCTACGAGCAGTACTTC. Translation: CASSLGGGGSYEQYF.

The genes are TRBV6-5 and TRBJ1-2, with a weak D call TRBD1 (5 bases). V was shortened by 5 bases and J by 8 bases, with 15 bases between the two germline ends. The CDR3 length is 13 residues. In germline, CDR1 is MNHEY, CDR2 SVGAGI. CDR3 in amino acids: CASSPPRGGGYTF. DNA of the CDR3: TGTGCCAGCAGTCCACCGCGGGGGGGAGGCTACACCTTC.

This clone was counted a few times. V gene TRBV10-1 combines with J gene TRBJ2-1, with 9 nucleotides matching TRBD2. The CDR3 has 16 residues. Trimming at V came to 5 bases and at J to 5 bases, leaving 10 bases not matched to a gene. In germline, CDR1 is WNHNN, CDR2 SYGVQD (reference sequence). CDR3 DNA sequence: TGCGCCAGCAGTACCCCCCTAGCGGGGTGGGACAATGAGCAGTTCTTC. Protein sequence: CASSTPLAGWDNEQFF.

This clone was seen only a few times. This chain links TRBV11-3 with TRBJ2-1, with D hard to call. CDR3 length equals 14 residues. CDR1 SGHNT and CDR2 YENEEA come from the germline V gene. Trimming removed 1 base at V and 4 bases at J, with 8 bases between. The CDR3 coding sequence is TGTGCCAGCAGCTTAGGGCCTCCGTACAATGAGCAGTTCTTC. This codes for CASSLGPPYNEQFF.

The chain links TRBV19 to TRBJ2-7, with D tentatively TRBD2 (7 bases). CDR3 length equals 14 residues. Trimming stripped 6 bases from V and 6 bases from J, with 18 bases between. CDR1 is LNHDA, CDR2 SQIVND, per germline (reference sequence). Here the CDR3 reads CASSPTTGGSEQYF. The CDR3 bases are TGTGCCAGTAGCCCCACCACGGGGGGCTCCGAGCAGTACTTC.